This TCR beta chain was identified during a study of T cells in Graves' hyperthyroidism and ophthalmopathy. Overall study results and limits: A model built on 13 V-J features separated ophthalmopathy from stable hyperthyroidism. Most clonotypes expanded in thyroid above 0.001 were likewise present in blood.

Diagnoses were established using clinical symptoms, serum thyroxine and TRAb, thyroid ultrasound and orbital computed tomography. Germline assignment: CDR1 SQVTM and CDR2 ANQGSEA. The V and J ends lost 5 bases and 0 bases, in that order; junction bases with no gene match: 13. The CDR3 has 16 residues. On this clonotype: Its antigen remains unknown.

Amplification yielded TCR beta CDR3 regions, with RNA transcripts as the source. The HTBI primer set was used in a first-round RT-PCR of the TCR CDR3. TCRdb used MiXCR to reprocess the multiplex PCR reads, holding one entry per CDR3 protein. The table shows hundreds of thousands of distinct CDR3 sequences, with about an eighth occurring only once. The sample was blood. This TCR came from a man aged 45-65 years with Graves' ophthalmopathy. The V gene is TRBV29-1, the J gene TRBJ2-7; TRBD1 aligns across 7 bases. The CDR3 DNA sequence: TGCAGCGTTTTGGAGACAGGGCCCAGCAGCTCCTACGAGCAGTACTTC. Translation gives CSVLETGPSSSYEQYF.